The 25 T cell receptor beta chains given below trace back to one sample, sequenced in a study of T cell clonality in common variable immunodeficiency. The protocol was immunoSEQ multiplex PCR, while the TCRdb copy is restricted to in-frame clones and leaves out a portion. This repertoire holds about 45,000 clones, and none appear only once. Source material: peripheral blood mononuclear cells. All receptors come from a person aged 18-70 years in good health.

This clone has at least ten counts. The CDR3 end lies 3 residues beyond the end of the read and is filled in from the germline J gene. The chain has TRBV19 and TRBJ1-1, with no clear D. CDR1 and CDR2 (germline): LNHDA, SQIVND (reference sequence). The CDR3 covers 17 residues. Trimming took 1 base from V and 5 from J, leaving 20 bases between them. The CDR3 DNA, read in part, is TGTGCCAGTAGTATAGGAGGCGGGTCTAAAGCCGAGACTGAA. It translates to CASSIGGGSKAETE. The whole CDR3 protein reads CASSIGGGSKAETEAFF.

This clone was recorded at least ten times. The CDR3 end is not reached by the read, which stops 3 residues before it; the germline J gene fills it in. The chain links TRBV5-1 to TRBJ1-4; D gene uncertain. Per the germline V gene, CDR1 is SGHRS and CDR2 is YFSETQ. The CDR3 loop spans 15 amino acids. The V gene lost 2 bases and the J gene lost 8 bases, with 16 bases spanning the gap. The CDR3 bases that were read are TGCGCCAGCAGCTTCGAACCAACTCCGTCCGAAAAA. Its translation: CASSFEPTPSEK. The whole CDR3 reads CASSFEPTPSEKLFF.

This clone was observed at least ten times. From the germline J gene comes the end of the CDR3, since the read stops 3 residues before it. The chain is built from TRBV24-1 and TRBJ2-1; 9 bases align to TRBD1. J gave up 8 bases and V 4 bases, and 11 bases lay outside the gene matches. Germline loops: CDR1 KGHDR, CDR2 SFDVKD. CDR3 length: 16 amino acids. The CDR3 DNA, read in part, is TGTGCCACCAGTGAAGGCGGGACAGGGATCTGGTATGAG. Its translation: CATSEGGTGIWYE. The full CDR3 is CATSEGGTGIWYEQFF.

This clone was counted ten times or more. Read coverage stops 3 residues before the CDR3 terminus; the germline J gene supplies the remainder. The chain carries TRBV5-1 and TRBJ1-4; D gene ambiguous. With 3 bases removed from V and 6 bases from J, the gap between germline ends came to 15 bases. The CDR3 runs to 15 residues. The germline V gene has CDR1 SGHRS and CDR2 YFSETQ. The CDR3 here is CASSSPESPHEKLFF. CDR3 DNA (partial): TGCGCCAGCAGCTCCCCTGAGAGCCCGCATGAAAAA. Combining the CDR3 with reference TRBV5-1 and TRBJ1-4 gives the whole variable domain KAGVTQTPRYLIKTRGQQVTLSCSPISGHRSVSWYQQTPGQGLQFLFEYFSETQRNKGNFPGRFSGRQFSNSRSEMNVSTLELGDSALYLCASSSPESPHEKLFFGSGTQLSVL.

About this clone itself: Read data end 3 residues before the CDR3 end; the end is taken from the germline J gene. V is TRBV19 and J is TRBJ2-2; 8 nucleotides align to TRBD1. The CDR3 covers 15 residues. CDR1 and CDR2 (germline): LNHDA, SQIVND (reference sequence). V lost 5 bases, J lost 4 bases, and 6 bases stayed unmatched. CDR3 bases read: TGTGCCAGTAGTTTCGGGACAGGCGGCACCGGGGAG. The encoded protein is CASSFGTGGTGE. The whole CDR3 is CASSFGTGGTGELFF.

There are many counts of this clone. Read sequence stops 3 residues before the CDR3 end, and the germline J gene provides the missing end. The rearrangement links TRBV5-1 to TRBJ2-3, with 9 nucleotides matching TRBD2. Trimming cost V 2 bases and J 2 bases; bases outside gene matches: 18. The germline V gene has CDR1 SGHRS and CDR2 YFSETQ. The CDR3 is 20 residues long. This CDR3 is CASSFVPLNLAGPNTDTQYF. Partial CDR3 DNA: TGCGCCAGCAGCTTTGTTCCTCTCAATCTAGCGGGGCCAAACACAGATACG.

This clone was picked up many times. Read data end 3 residues before the CDR3 end; the end is taken from the germline J gene. V is TRBV7-3 and J is TRBJ1-1; 9 bases align to TRBD1. Germline assignment: CDR1 SGHTA and CDR2 FQGTGA. The J segment lost 6 bases and the V segment lost 4 bases, leaving 6 bases of the junction unmatched. The CDR3 contains 14 residues. Incomplete CDR3 DNA: TGTGCCAGCAGCTCAACACAGGGGGCGGCTGAA. As protein: CASSSTQGAAE. The whole CDR3 protein is CASSSTQGAAEAFF.

This clone was found many times. The read is 3 residues too short to cover the CDR3 end, so that end is filled in from the germline J gene. J is TRBJ1-4 and V is TRBV18, with D possibly TRBD1 on 5 matching bases. The germline V and J ends were trimmed by 2 bases and 7 bases, with 11 bases remaining between them. Germline assignment: CDR1 KGHSH and CDR2 LQKENI. The CDR3 length is 14 residues. The covered CDR3 bases are TGTGCCAGCTCACCAGGGATGAGGGGTGAAAAA. This gives the protein CASSPGMRGEK. The whole CDR3 sequence is CASSPGMRGEKLFF.

In this sample, this clone turned up many times. The read ends 3 residues shy of where the CDR3 ends; the end is completed using the germline J gene. The chain joins TRBV5-1 to TRBJ2-7; perhaps TRBD1 as D (6 bases). Germline V gene lookup returns CDR1 SGHRS and CDR2 YFSETQ. The CDR3 is 13 amino acids. Trimming removed 3 bases from V and 1 base from J, with 8 bases in between. CDR3 sequence: CASSYRESYEQYF. CDR3 DNA (partial): TGCGCCAGCAGCTACAGGGAGTCCTACGAG.

This clone showed up many times. The read terminates 3 residues ahead of where the CDR3 ends, so the germline J gene completes it. The V and J genes are TRBV19 and TRBJ2-7; TRBD2 matches at 9 bases. V shed 5 bases and J 3 bases; nucleotides not matched to a gene: 8. The CDR3 has 15 residues. The germline gives CDR1 LNHDA, CDR2 SQIVND (reference sequence). CDR3 in amino acids: CASSPASGIFYEQYF. The covered CDR3 bases are TGTGCCAGTAGTCCGGCTAGCGGGATCTTCTACGAG.

The sample holds many counts of this clone. The read terminates 3 residues before the CDR3 end, so the remaining end is supplied by the germline J gene. This chain links TRBV7-9 with TRBJ2-4; the match to TRBD2 covers 7 bases. Trimming cost V 5 bases and J 7 bases; bases outside gene matches: 11. The CDR3 extends over 15 amino acids. CDR1 is SEHNR and CDR2 is FQNEAQ in the germline V gene (reference sequence). CDR3 residues: CASSPAGGLTNIQYF. Partial CDR3 DNA: TGTGCCAGCAGCCCCGCCGGGGGGTTGACCAACATT.

In its sample, this clone was seen many times. The observed sequence ends 3 residues before the CDR3 terminus, with the missing tail filled in from the germline J gene. The chain combines TRBV20-1 with TRBJ2-3, with D possibly being TRBD1 (6 bases). Between the trimmed V and J ends, which lost 0 bases and 2 bases, there was a span of 12 bases. Germline V lookup: CDR1 DFQATT, CDR2 SNEGSKA (reference sequence). This CDR3 is built from 15 residues. The CDR3 region is CSAREGGVHTDTQYF. The DNA read from the CDR3 is TGCAGTGCTAGAGAAGGGGGAGTGCACACAGATACG.

This clone was counted ten times or more. The read stops 3 residues short of the end of the CDR3; the missing end is completed from the germline J gene. The chain combines TRBV7-2 with TRBJ2-3, with D uncertain. CDR1 is SGHTA, CDR2 FQGNSA, per germline. Trimming removed 3 bases from V and 1 base from J, with 8 bases in between. The length of the CDR3 is 14 residues. The sequenced part of the CDR3 DNA is TGTGCCAGCAGCTTCGAAGGTCGCACAGATACG. Translation: CASSFEGRTDT. The full CDR3 sequence reads CASSFEGRTDTQYF.

There are many counts of this clone. The CDR3 extends 3 residues past the end of the read, so its final part is completed from the germline J gene. The chain uses TRBV5-1 and TRBJ1-5; no clear D. CDR3 length: 12 amino acids. Trimming removed 5 bases at V and 9 bases at J, with 12 bases between. Germline-derived CDR1 and CDR2 are SGHRS and YFSETQ. The CDR3 DNA, read in part, is TGCGCCAGCAGATTAGATCGGGGGCCC. Its protein is CASRLDRGP. The full CDR3 protein is CASRLDRGPQHF. Looking up the rest from reference TRBV5-1 and TRBJ1-5 gives the full variable domain: KAGVTQTPRYLIKTRGQQVTLSCSPISGHRSVSWYQQTPGQGLQFLFEYFSETQRNKGNFPGRFSGRQFSNSRSEMNVSTLELGDSALYLCASRLDRGPQHFGDGTRLSIL.

This clone was observed at least ten times. The read comes to an end 3 residues before the CDR3 does, leaving the germline J gene to fill in the end. The chain is built from TRBV2 and TRBJ2-2; 8 bases are a match to TRBD1. Germline-derived CDR1 and CDR2 are SNHLY and FYNNEI. The CDR3 is 16 residues long. J gave up 1 base and V 7 bases, and 8 bases lay outside the gene matches. Incomplete CDR3 DNA: TGTGCCAGCATCGCCGGGACAGGAGTGAACACCGGGGAG. The encoded protein is CASIAGTGVNTGE. The full CDR3 protein is CASIAGTGVNTGELFF.

This clone was seen ten or more times. The DNA ends 3 residues before the CDR3 does, and the rest of the CDR3 is filled in from the germline J gene. The J gene is TRBJ1-2, the V gene TRBV7-8; 9 bases line up with TRBD1. The J segment lost 4 bases and the V segment lost 5 bases, leaving 8 bases of the junction unmatched. Germline CDR1 is SGHVS and CDR2 is FQNEAQ. The CDR3 contains 15 residues. The CDR3 sequence is CASSLTGTGIYGYTF. The covered CDR3 bases are TGTGCCAGCAGCCTCACCGGGACAGGGATCTATGGC.

This clone was counted many times. Coverage ceases 3 residues before the CDR3 finishes, and the germline J gene fills in the end. This rearrangement joins TRBV7-6 to TRBJ2-1; perhaps TRBD1 as D (6 bases). The V and J ends lost 5 bases and 8 bases respectively, with 16 bases between them. From germline, CDR1 is SGHVS and CDR2 FNYEAQ. This CDR3 contains 14 residues. The CDR3 protein is CASSGNRAGYEQFF. CDR3 DNA (partial): TGTGCCAGCAGCGGAAACAGGGCCGGGTATGAG.

This clone was observed many times. The CDR3 is cut off 3 residues early in the read; its end comes from the germline J gene. This chain uses TRBV13 with TRBJ1-1, with 9 nucleotides matching TRBD1. V lost 0 bases, J lost 0 bases, and 5 bases stayed unmatched. Looked up from germline, CDR1 is PRHDT and CDR2 is FYEKMQ (reference sequence). There are 17 residues in the CDR3. The CDR3 bases that were read are TGTGCCAGCAGCTTAGGGGGGACAGGGTCCATGAACACTGAA. Translating gives CASSLGGTGSMNTE. The whole CDR3 sequence reads CASSLGGTGSMNTEAFF.

This clone was counted at least ten times. Read data end 3 residues before the CDR3 end; the end is taken from the germline J gene. The chain is built from TRBV30 and TRBJ1-5; 8 bases line up with TRBD1. Germline CDR1 and CDR2: GTSNPN and SVGIG (reference sequence). The CDR3 loop spans 17 amino acids. With V trimmed by 2 bases and J by 0 bases, 9 bases remained unmatched. CDR3 loop: CAWSWPGGSYSNQPQHF. The sequenced CDR3 bases are TGTGCCTGGAGTTGGCCAGGGGGCTCGTATAGCAATCAGCCC.

This clone was seen a handful of times. The missing CDR3 end, 3 residues past where the read stops, is filled in from the germline J gene. The chain couples TRBV13 to TRBJ2-3; 11 nucleotides line up with TRBD1. This CDR3 has 14 residues. Trimming at V came to 7 bases and at J to 5 bases, leaving 5 bases not matched to a gene. The germline V gene has CDR1 PRHDT and CDR2 FYEKMQ (reference sequence). The CDR3 region is CASNLGQGVDTQYF. The part of the CDR3 DNA that was read is TGTGCCAGCAACTTGGGACAGGGGGTAGATACG.

In its sample, this clone was seen many times. The read gets to within 3 residues of the CDR3 end, and the germline J gene fills in the rest. V gene TRBV29-1 combines with J gene TRBJ1-1, with D hard to call. CDR3 length: 11 residues. In germline, CDR1 is SQVTM, CDR2 ANQGSEA. V shed 7 bases and J shed 2 bases, with 8 bases lying between them. The part of the CDR3 DNA that was read is TGCAGCGGGCAAGTCAACACTGAA. Translated: CSGQVNTE. The full CDR3 reads CSGQVNTEAFF.

This clone came up many times. Read data end 3 residues before the CDR3 end; the end is taken from the germline J gene. The rearrangement links TRBV2 to TRBJ2-4; no firm D call. Looked up from germline, CDR1 is SNHLY and CDR2 is FYNNEI. CDR3 length: 14 residues. Trimming shortened V by 5 bases and J by 0 bases, and 8 bases separated the two germline ends. The CDR3 sequence is CASSSSLAKNIQYF. CDR3 bases read: TGTGCCAGCAGTTCATCACTAGCCAAAAACATT.

This clone was observed many times. The read halts 3 residues ahead of the CDR3 end, with the missing end drawn from the germline J gene. This chain links TRBV19 with TRBJ2-7; 11 bases map to TRBD1. The CDR3 spans 16 residues. Germline CDR1 LNHDA, CDR2 SQIVND (reference sequence). V lost 6 bases and J lost 5; bases outside the gene matches: 12. Partial CDR3 DNA: TGTGCCAGTAGGGGACCTTCGGGACAGGGGGTCCACGAG. Protein product: CASRGPSGQGVHE. The whole CDR3 protein reads CASRGPSGQGVHEQYF.

Many counts were recorded for this clone. The read ends 3 residues shy of where the CDR3 ends; the end is completed using the germline J gene. The chain links TRBV5-4 to TRBJ1-2, with D perhaps matching TRBD1 (5 bases). The CDR3 loop spans 14 amino acids. Trimming removed 0 bases from V and 5 bases from J, with 11 bases in between. Germline CDR1 is SGHNT and CDR2 is YYREEE (reference sequence). The CDR3 reads CASSLATASYGYTF. CDR3 DNA, as far as it was read: TGTGCCAGCAGCTTGGCGACAGCGTCTTATGGC.

This clone was found many times. Sequencing ends 3 residues short of the CDR3 end; the germline J gene provides the rest. The chain joins TRBV5-1 to TRBJ1-1, with D maybe TRBD1 (5 bases). This CDR3 has 14 amino acids. Germline CDR1 and CDR2: SGHRS and YFSETQ. CDR3 residues: CASSLGRTYREAFF. The part of the CDR3 DNA that was read is TGCGCCAGCAGCTTGGGAAGGACATATAGGGAA.